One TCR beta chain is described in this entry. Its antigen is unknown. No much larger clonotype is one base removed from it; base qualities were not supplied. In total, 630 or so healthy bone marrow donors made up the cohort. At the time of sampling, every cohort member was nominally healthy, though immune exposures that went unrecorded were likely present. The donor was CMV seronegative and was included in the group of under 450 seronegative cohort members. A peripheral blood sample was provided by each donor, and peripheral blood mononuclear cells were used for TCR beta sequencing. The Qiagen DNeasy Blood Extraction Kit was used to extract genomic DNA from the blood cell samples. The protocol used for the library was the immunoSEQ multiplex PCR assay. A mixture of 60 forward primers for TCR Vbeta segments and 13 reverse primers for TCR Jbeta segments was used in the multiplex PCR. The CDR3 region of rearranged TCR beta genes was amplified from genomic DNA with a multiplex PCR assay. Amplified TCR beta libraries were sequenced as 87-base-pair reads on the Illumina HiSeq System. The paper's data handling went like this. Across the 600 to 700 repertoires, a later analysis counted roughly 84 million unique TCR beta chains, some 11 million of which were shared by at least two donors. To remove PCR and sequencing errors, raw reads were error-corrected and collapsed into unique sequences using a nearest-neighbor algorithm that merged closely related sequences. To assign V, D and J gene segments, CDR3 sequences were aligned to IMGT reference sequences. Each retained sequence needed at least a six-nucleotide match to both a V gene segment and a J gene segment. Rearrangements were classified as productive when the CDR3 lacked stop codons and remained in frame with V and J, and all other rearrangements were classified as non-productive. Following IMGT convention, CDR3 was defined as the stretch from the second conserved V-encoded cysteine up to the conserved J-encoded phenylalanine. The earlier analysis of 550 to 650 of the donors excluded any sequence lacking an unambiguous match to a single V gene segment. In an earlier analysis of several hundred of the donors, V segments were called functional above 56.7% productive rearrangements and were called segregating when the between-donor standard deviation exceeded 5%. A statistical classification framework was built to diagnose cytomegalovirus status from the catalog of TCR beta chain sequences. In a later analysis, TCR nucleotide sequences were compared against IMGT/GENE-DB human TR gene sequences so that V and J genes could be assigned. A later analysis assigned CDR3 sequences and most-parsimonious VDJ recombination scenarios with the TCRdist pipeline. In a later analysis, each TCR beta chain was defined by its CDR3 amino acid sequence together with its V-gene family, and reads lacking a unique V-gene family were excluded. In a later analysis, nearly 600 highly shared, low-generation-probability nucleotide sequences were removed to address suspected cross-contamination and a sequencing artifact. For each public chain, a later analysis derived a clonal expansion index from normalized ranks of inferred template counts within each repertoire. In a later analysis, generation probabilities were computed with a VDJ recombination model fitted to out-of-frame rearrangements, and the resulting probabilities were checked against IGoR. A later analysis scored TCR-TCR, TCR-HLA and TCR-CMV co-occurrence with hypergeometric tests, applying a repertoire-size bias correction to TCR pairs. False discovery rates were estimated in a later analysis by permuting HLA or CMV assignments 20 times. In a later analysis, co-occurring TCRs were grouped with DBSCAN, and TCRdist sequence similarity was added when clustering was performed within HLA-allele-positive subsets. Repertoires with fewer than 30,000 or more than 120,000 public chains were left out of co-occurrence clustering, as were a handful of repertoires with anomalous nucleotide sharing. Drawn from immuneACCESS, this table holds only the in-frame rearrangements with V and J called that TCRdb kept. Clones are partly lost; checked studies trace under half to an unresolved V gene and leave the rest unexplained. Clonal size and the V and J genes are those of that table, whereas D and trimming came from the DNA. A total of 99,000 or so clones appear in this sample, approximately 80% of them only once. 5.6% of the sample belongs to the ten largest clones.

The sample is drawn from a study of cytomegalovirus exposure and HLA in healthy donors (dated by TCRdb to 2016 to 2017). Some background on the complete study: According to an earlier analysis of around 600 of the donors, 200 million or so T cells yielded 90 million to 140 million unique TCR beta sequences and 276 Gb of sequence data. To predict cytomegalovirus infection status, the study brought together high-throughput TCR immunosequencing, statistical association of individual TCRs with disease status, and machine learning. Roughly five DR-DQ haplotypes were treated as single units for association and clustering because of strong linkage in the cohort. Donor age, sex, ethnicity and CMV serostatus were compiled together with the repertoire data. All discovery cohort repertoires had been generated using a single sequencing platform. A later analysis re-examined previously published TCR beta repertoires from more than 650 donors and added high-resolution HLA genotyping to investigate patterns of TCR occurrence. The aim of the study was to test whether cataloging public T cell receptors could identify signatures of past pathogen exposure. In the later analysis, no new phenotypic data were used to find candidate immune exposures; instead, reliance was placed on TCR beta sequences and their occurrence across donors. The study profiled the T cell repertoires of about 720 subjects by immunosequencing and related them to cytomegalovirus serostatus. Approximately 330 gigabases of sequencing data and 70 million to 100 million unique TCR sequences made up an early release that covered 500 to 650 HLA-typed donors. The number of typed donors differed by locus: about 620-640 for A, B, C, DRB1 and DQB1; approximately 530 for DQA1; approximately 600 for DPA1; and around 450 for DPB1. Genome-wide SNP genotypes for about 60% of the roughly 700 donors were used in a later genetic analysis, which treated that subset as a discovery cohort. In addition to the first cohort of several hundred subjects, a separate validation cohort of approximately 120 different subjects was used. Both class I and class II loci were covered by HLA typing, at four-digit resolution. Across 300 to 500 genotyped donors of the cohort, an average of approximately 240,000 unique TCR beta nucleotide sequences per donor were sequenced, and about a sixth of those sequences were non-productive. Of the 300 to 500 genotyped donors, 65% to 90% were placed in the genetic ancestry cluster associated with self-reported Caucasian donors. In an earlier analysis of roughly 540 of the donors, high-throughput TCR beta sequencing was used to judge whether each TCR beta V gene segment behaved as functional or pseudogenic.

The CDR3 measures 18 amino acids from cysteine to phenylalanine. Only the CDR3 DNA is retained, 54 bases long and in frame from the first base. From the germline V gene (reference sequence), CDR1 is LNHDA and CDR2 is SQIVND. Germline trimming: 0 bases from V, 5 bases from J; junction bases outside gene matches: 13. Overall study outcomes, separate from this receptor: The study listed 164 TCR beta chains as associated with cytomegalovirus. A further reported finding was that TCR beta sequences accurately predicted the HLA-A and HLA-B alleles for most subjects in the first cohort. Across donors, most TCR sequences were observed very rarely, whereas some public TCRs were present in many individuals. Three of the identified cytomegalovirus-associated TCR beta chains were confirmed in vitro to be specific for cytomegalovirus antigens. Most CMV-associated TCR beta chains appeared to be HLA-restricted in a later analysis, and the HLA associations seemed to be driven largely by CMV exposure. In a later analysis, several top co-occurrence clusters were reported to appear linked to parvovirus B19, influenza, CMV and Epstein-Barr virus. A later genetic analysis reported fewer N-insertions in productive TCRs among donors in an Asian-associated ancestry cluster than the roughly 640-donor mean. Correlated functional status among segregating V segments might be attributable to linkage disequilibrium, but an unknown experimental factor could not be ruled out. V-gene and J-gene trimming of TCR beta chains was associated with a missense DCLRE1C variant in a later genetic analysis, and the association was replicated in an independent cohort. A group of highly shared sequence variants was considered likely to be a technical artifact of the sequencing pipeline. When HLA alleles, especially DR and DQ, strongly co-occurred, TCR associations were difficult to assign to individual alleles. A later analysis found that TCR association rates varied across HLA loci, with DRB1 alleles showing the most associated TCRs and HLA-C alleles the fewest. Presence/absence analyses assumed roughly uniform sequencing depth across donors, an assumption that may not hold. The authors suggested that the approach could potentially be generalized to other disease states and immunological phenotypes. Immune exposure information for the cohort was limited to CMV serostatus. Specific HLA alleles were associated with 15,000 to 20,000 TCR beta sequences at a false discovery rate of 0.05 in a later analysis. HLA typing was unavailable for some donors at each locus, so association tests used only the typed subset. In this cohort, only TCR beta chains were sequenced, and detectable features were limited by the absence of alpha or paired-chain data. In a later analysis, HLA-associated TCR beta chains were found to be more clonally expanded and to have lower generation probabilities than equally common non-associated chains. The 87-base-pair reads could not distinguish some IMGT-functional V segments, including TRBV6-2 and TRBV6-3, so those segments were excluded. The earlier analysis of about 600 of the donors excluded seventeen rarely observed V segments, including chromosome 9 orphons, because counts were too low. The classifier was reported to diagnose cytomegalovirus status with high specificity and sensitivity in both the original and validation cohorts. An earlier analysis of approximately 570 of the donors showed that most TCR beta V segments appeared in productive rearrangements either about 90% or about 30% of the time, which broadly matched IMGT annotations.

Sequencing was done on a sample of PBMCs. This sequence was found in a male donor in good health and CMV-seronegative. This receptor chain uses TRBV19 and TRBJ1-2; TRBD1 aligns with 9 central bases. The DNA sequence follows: TGTGCCAGTAGTATAGATCTTACCGGGACAGGGATTCTTTATGGCTACACCTTC. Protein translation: CASSIDLTGTGILYGYTF.